Following are 24 T cell receptor beta chains from one sample sequenced in a study of PD-1 blockade in classical Hodgkin lymphoma. Noted time point: cycle 4 day 1 (C4D1), after less than 7 weeks of nivolumab. Each patient experienced a relapse that followed autologous stem cell transplantation, and brentuximab vedotin exposure varied. Method: immunoSEQ multiplex PCR; TCRdb's copy keeps in-frame clones and lacks some. The sample carries roughly 60,000 clones, about 92% recorded once. The sample here was peripheral blood mononuclear cells (PBMCs), taken before the fourth cycle of nivolumab. The receptors derive from a human donor with classical Hodgkin lymphoma.

The genes are TRBV7-7 and TRBJ2-5, with D tentatively TRBD1 (5 bases). The CDR3 is made up of 14 amino acids. V lost 6 bases, J lost 4 bases, and 15 bases lay in between. CDR1 and CDR2 (germline): SSHAT, FNYEAQ (reference sequence). DNA for the CDR3: TGTGCCAGCAGGGAAGGGGCCGTCGGAGAGACCCAGTACTTC. Translated: CASREGAVGETQYF.

This chain joins TRBV11-2 and TRBJ2-1; maybe TRBD1 (6 bases). V lost 1 base and J 7 bases, leaving 11 bases between the germline ends. This CDR3 has 14 residues. Germline CDR1 is SGHAT and CDR2 is FQNNGV. As DNA, the CDR3 is TGTGCCAGCAGCTTAGGGGCCAGGGGAAATGAGCAGTTCTTC. It translates to CASSLGARGNEQFF.

The chain couples TRBV2 to TRBJ2-5, with D unclear. The CDR3 has 13 amino acids. Per germline, CDR1 SNHLY and CDR2 FYNNEI. The V end was cut by 6 bases, the J end by 4 bases, with 12 bases between. The CDR3 region is CASSTRARETQYF. The DNA of the CDR3 is TGTGCCAGCAGCACCCGGGCCAGAGAGACCCAGTACTTC.

The gene calls are TRBV2 and TRBJ2-3; D remains ambiguous. The germline CDR1 and CDR2 sequences are SNHLY and FYNNEI. The V and J ends lost 10 bases and 0 bases respectively, with 17 bases between them. CDR3 length: 15 residues. The CDR3 loop reads CATPRDGTSTDTQYF. Here the CDR3 DNA reads TGTGCCACCCCTCGAGACGGAACTAGCACAGATACGCAGTATTTT. Using reference TRBV2 and TRBJ2-3 for the parts outside the CDR3, the full variable domain is EPEVTQTPSHQVTQMGQEVILRCVPISNHLYFYWYRQILGQKVEFLVSFYNNEISEKSEIFDDQFSVERPDGSNFTLKIRSTKLEDSAMYFCATPRDGTSTDTQYFGPGTRLTVL.

This clone was seen more than once but under ten times. J is TRBJ1-1 and V is TRBV11-1, with a weak D call TRBD1 (6 bases). Between the trimmed V and J ends, which lost 4 bases and 3 bases, there was a span of 18 bases. The V gene's germline CDR1 is SGHAT and CDR2 FQDESV (reference sequence). The CDR3 sequence is 16 residues long. CDR3 coding DNA: TGTGCCAGCAGCTACAACAGGGAGAGTTTGGACACTGAAGCTTTCTTT. The encoded protein is CASSYNRESLDTEAFF. The variable domain in full, completed from reference TRBV11-1 and TRBJ1-1, reads EAEVAQSPRYKITEKSQAVAFWCDPISGHATLYWYRQILGQGPELLVQFQDESVVDDSQLPKDRFSAERLKGVDSTLKIQPAELGDSAMYLCASSYNRESLDTEAFFGQGTRLTVV.

V usage is TRBV18 and J usage is TRBJ2-1; TRBD2 matches at 7 bases. With 0 bases clipped from V and 4 bases from J, the junction kept 3 bases outside the gene matches. This CDR3 is built from 15 residues. The germline gives CDR1 KGHSH, CDR2 LQKENI. The CDR3 here is CASSPPLAEYNEQFF. As DNA, the CDR3 is TGTGCCAGCTCACCACCGCTAGCGGAGTACAATGAGCAGTTCTTC.

The chain couples TRBV29-1 to TRBJ2-7; TRBD1 agrees at 9 bases. Germline V gene sequence: CDR1 SQVTM, CDR2 ANQGSEA. V shed 7 bases, J shed 3 bases, and the junction held 4 bases outside the gene matches. The CDR3 has 12 residues. CDR3: CSGGTGIYEQYF. CDR3 DNA: TGCAGCGGGGGGACAGGGATCTACGAGCAGTACTTC.

CDR3 sequence (DNA): TGTGCCAGCAGCTTAAACACAGTCTCTCAGCCCCAGCATTTT. Encoded protein: CASSLNTVSQPQHF. The V gene is TRBV11-2, the J gene TRBJ1-5; unclear D gene. The V end lost 2 bases, the J end lost 6 bases, and 11 bases lay between the germline ends. This CDR3 contains 14 residues. CDR1 SGHAT and CDR2 FQNNGV come from the germline V gene.

The chain employs TRBV19 and TRBJ2-1; D is uncertain. The germline CDR1 and CDR2 sequences are LNHDA and SQIVND (reference sequence). The V end was cut by 0 bases, the J end by 6 bases, with 6 bases between. CDR3 length: 13 amino acids. This CDR3 is CASSIELINEQFF. CDR3 nucleotide sequence: TGTGCCAGTAGTATAGAACTCATCAATGAGCAGTTCTTC. Based on the CDR3 plus reference TRBV19 and TRBJ2-1, the full variable domain is DGGITQSPKYLFRKEGQNVTLSCEQNLNHDAMYWYRQDPGQGLRLIYYSQIVNDFQKGDIAEGYSVSREKKESFPLTVTSAQKNPTAFYLCASSIELINEQFFGPGTRLTVL.

The CDR3 here is CASSFRGKGNTEAFF. The CDR3 nucleotides are TGTGCCAGCAGTTTCCGGGGAAAGGGAAACACTGAAGCTTTCTTT. V and J are TRBV28 and TRBJ1-1; the D is unclear. V was shortened by 3 bases and J by 2 bases, with 13 bases between the two germline ends. The CDR3 has 15 amino acids. Germline V gives CDR1 MDHEN, CDR2 SYDVKM.

The chain combines TRBV4-1 with TRBJ1-6; D possibly corresponds to TRBD1 (6 bases). The CDR3 covers 16 residues. CDR1 is MGHRA, CDR2 YSYEKL, per germline. Trimming left V 3 bases short and J 9 bases short, with 18 bases between. Here the CDR3 reads CASSHLDGGASSPLHF. CDR3 DNA sequence: TGCGCCAGCAGCCACCTAGACGGGGGCGCATCTTCACCCCTCCACTTT.

The chain recombines TRBV5-4 with TRBJ2-2; D is ambiguous. This CDR3 contains 16 residues. V lost 1 base to trimming and J lost 4 bases, with 14 bases between them. CDR1 is SGHNT, CDR2 YYREEE, per germline (reference sequence). The CDR3 bases are TGTGCCAGCAGCTTGTCGCTAGTGGTGGCCACCGGGGAGCTGTTTTTT. Translated, it gives CASSLSLVVATGELFF.

The chain combines TRBV28 with TRBJ2-3; D could derive from TRBD1 or TRBD2 (5 bases each). Trimming cost V 5 bases and J 2 bases, with 14 bases left between them. CDR3 length: 15 amino acids. Germline CDR1 MDHEN, CDR2 SYDVKM. The CDR3 sequence: CASSQRGEVTDTQYF. DNA of the CDR3: TGTGCCAGCAGTCAGAGGGGAGAAGTCACAGATACGCAGTATTTT.

V and J are TRBV28 and TRBJ2-7; the D call may be TRBD1 or TRBD2 (5 bases each). The CDR3 extends over 15 amino acids. V lost 3 bases and J lost 3, with 15 bases in between. Germline V lookup: CDR1 MDHEN, CDR2 SYDVKM. CDR3 protein: CASSFRGVRHYEQYF. CDR3 in DNA: TGTGCCAGCAGTTTTAGAGGGGTTAGGCACTACGAGCAGTACTTC.

The chain employs TRBV19 and TRBJ2-7, with TRBD2 identical over 7 bases. CDR3 length: 15 amino acids. Unmatched junction bases numbered 7, after V lost 5 bases and J lost 0 bases. CDR1 and CDR2 (germline): LNHDA, SQIVND (reference sequence). Here the CDR3 reads CASSSSGTYSYEQYF. CDR3 nucleotides: TGTGCCAGTAGTTCAAGCGGGACCTACTCCTACGAGCAGTACTTC.

The chain is built from TRBV7-2 and TRBJ2-3, with TRBD2 matching 8 bases. V dropped 2 bases and J dropped 3; count of bases not matched to a gene: 10. CDR1 and CDR2 (germline): SGHTA, FQGNSA. This CDR3 is built from 17 residues. DNA of the CDR3: TGTGCCAGCAGCTTATTGGGGACTAGTAAAGGTACAGATACGCAGTATTTT. This gives the protein CASSLLGTSKGTDTQYF.

The count of this clone is one. The V gene is TRBV29-1, the J gene TRBJ1-1; the D gene is possibly TRBD1 (6 bases). Trimming pared 7 bases from V and 1 base from J, leaving 10 bases between. Germline-derived CDR1 and CDR2 are SQVTM and ANQGSEA. The CDR3 loop spans 12 amino acids. This CDR3 is CSGQTGNTEAFF. In DNA form, the CDR3 reads TGCAGCGGCCAGACAGGGAACACTGAAGCTTTCTTT.

The V call is TRBV10-2, the J call TRBJ1-4, with D tentatively TRBD1 (5 bases). V lost 0 bases and J 6 bases, leaving 8 bases between the germline ends. CDR3 size: 14 residues. The germline V gene encodes CDR1 WSHSY and CDR2 SAAADI. CDR3 nucleotides: TGCGCCAGCAGTGAGTCGGGGGGGGATGAAAAACTGTTTTTT. Translation: CASSESGGDEKLFF.

This sequence joins TRBV2 and TRBJ2-7; TRBD1 agrees at 7 bases. The CDR3 spans 12 residues. Germline V CDR1 and CDR2: SNHLY, FYNNEI. Trimming at V came to 6 bases and at J to 2 bases, leaving 1 base not matched to a gene. CDR3 nucleotides: TGTGCCAGCAGGGGACAGCCCTACGAGCAGTACTTC. Translated: CASRGQPYEQYF. The full variable domain, in which reference TRBV2 and TRBJ2-7 provide the parts outside the CDR3, is EPEVTQTPSHQVTQMGQEVILRCVPISNHLYFYWYRQILGQKVEFLVSFYNNEISEKSEIFDDQFSVERPDGSNFTLKIRSTKLEDSAMYFCASRGQPYEQYFGPGTRLTVT.

The V gene is TRBV11-1, the J gene TRBJ2-2, with a tentative D call TRBD2 (6 bases). Germline values: CDR1 SGHAT, CDR2 FQDESV (reference sequence). Trimming removed 2 bases from V and 2 bases from J, with 12 bases in between. The CDR3 is 16 residues long. The CDR3 here is CASSLRGAGNTGELFF. The CDR3, as DNA: TGTGCCAGCAGCTTAAGGGGAGCGGGTAACACCGGGGAGCTGTTTTTT. The whole variable domain, remainder taken from reference TRBV11-1 and TRBJ2-2, is EAEVAQSPRYKITEKSQAVAFWCDPISGHATLYWYRQILGQGPELLVQFQDESVVDDSQLPKDRFSAERLKGVDSTLKIQPAELGDSAMYLCASSLRGAGNTGELFFGEGSRLTVL.

The genes are TRBV5-4 and TRBJ1-4; D ambiguous. Germline V lookup: CDR1 SGHNT, CDR2 YYREEE (reference sequence). The V gene lost 0 bases and the J gene lost 3 bases, with 12 bases spanning the gap. The CDR3 covers 16 residues. In nucleotides, the CDR3 is TGTGCCAGCAGCTTGGCTCCGGATGGGGCTAATGAAAAACTGTTTTTT. It encodes CASSLAPDGANEKLFF.

This chain joins TRBV27 and TRBJ2-2, with D uncertain. The V end lost 4 bases, the J end lost 7 bases, and 19 bases lay between the germline ends. The CDR3 consists of 16 residues. Germline loops: CDR1 MNHEY, CDR2 SMNVEV (reference sequence). The CDR3 loop is CASSSPPGLTYGELFF. The CDR3 DNA follows: TGTGCCAGCAGTTCCCCCCCCGGGCTCACGTACGGGGAGCTGTTTTTT.

This sequence joins TRBV27 and TRBJ2-3, with D maybe TRBD1 (6 bases). Trimming took 2 bases from V and 2 from J, leaving 11 bases between them. The CDR3 consists of 15 residues. Germline CDR1 is MNHEY and CDR2 is SMNVEV (reference sequence). The CDR3 DNA reads as TGTGCCAGCAGTTTACAGACAGGTATCACAGATACGCAGTATTTT. As protein: CASSLQTGITDTQYF.

The gene calls are TRBV7-6 and TRBJ1-2, with D hard to call. V gave up 0 bases and J gave up 5 bases, with 13 bases separating them. The CDR3 runs 15 residues. Germline CDR1 SGHVS, CDR2 FNYEAQ. CDR3 amino acids: CASSLALGVSYGYTF. DNA for the CDR3: TGTGCCAGCAGCTTAGCGCTCGGGGTTTCGTATGGCTACACCTTC.